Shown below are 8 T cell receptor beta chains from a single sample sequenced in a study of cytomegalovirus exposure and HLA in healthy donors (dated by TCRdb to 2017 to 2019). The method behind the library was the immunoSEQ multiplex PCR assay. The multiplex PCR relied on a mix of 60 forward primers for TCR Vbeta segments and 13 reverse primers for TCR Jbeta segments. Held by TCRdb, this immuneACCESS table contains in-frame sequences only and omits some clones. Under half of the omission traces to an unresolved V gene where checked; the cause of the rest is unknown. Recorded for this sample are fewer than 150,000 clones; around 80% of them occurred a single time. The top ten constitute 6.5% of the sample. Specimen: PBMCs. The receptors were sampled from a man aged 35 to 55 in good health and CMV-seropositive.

The CDR3 here is CASSSTVSSYNSPLHF. Here the CDR3 DNA reads TGTGCCAGCAGCTCGACAGTGAGCTCCTATAATTCACCCCTCCACTTT. This chain joins TRBV5-6 and TRBJ1-6; D is possibly TRBD1 (5 bases). There are 16 residues in the CDR3. Germline CDR1 reads SGHDT; CDR2 reads YYEEEE. Deletions cut 3 bases from V and 0 bases from J, with 10 bases between.

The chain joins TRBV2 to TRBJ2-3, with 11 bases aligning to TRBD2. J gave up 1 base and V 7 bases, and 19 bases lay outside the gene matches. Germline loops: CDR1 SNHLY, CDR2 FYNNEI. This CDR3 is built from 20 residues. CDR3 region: CASMDPLAGGSEGGTDTQYF. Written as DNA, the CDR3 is TGTGCCAGCATGGACCCGCTAGCGGGAGGATCCGAAGGAGGCACAGATACGCAGTATTTT.

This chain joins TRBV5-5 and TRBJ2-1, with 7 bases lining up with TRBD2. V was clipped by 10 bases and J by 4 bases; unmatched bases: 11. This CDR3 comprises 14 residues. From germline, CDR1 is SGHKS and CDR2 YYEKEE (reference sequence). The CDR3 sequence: CAAQNGLGYNEQFF. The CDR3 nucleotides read TGTGCCGCCCAGAACGGACTAGGTTACAATGAGCAGTTCTTC.

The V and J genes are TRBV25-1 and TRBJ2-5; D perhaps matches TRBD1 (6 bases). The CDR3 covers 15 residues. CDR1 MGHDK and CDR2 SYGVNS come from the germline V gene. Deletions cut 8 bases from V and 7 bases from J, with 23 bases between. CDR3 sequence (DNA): TGTGCCAGCGGACAGCTAACTTTCAACTATGGGACCCAGTACTTC. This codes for CASGQLTFNYGTQYF. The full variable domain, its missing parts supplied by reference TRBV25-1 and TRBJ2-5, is EADIYQTPRYLVIGTGKKITLECSQTMGHDKMYWYQQDPGMELHLIHYSYGVNSTEKGDLSSESTVSRIRTEHFPLTLESARPSHTSQYLCASGQLTFNYGTQYFGPGTRLLVL.

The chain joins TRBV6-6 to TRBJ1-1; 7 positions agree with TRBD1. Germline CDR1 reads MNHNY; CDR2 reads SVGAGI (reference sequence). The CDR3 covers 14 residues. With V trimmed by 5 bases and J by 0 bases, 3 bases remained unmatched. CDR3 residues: CASSDDRVNTEAFF. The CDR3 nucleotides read TGTGCCAGCAGTGACGACAGGGTGAACACTGAAGCTTTCTTT.

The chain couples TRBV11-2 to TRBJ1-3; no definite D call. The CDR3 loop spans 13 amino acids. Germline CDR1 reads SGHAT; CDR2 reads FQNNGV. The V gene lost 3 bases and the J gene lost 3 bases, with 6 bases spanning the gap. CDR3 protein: CASSLAGGNTIYF. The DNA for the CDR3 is TGTGCCAGCAGCTTGGCGGGTGGAAACACCATATATTTT. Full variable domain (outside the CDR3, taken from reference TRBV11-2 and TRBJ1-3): EAGVAQSPRYKIIEKRQSVAFWCNPISGHATLYWYQQILGQGPKLLIQFQNNGVVDDSQLPKDRFSAERLKGVDSTLKIQPAKLEDSAVYLCASSLAGGNTIYFGEGSWLTVV.

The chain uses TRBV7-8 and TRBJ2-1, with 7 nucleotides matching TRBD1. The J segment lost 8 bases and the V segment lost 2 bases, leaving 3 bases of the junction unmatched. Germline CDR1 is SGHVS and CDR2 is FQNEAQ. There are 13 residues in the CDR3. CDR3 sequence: CASSLRGQDEQFF. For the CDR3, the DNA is TGTGCCAGCAGCTTAAGGGGGCAGGATGAGCAGTTCTTC. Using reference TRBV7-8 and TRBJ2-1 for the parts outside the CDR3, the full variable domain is GAGVSQSPRYKVAKRGQDVALRCDPISGHVSLFWYQQALGQGPEFLTYFQNEAQLDKSGLPSDRFFAERPEGSVSTLKIQRTQQEDSAVYLCASSLRGQDEQFFGPGTRLTVL.

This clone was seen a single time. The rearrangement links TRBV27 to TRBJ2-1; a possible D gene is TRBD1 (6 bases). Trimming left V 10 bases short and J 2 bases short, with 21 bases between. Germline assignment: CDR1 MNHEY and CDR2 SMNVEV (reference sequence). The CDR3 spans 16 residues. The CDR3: CATRKGVAPTYNEQFF. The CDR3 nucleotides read TGTGCCACGAGAAAGGGGGTAGCCCCAACCTACAATGAGCAGTTCTTC.